This T cell receptor beta chain was obtained from a study of T-cell reconstitution after alpha-beta-depleted transplantation in children. Study-wide results and caveats: As was reported, about two months after transplant, alpha-beta T cells came from several hundred expanded graft clones.

This clonotype was detected ten times or more. The antigen remains unidentified. The TCRbeta library incorporated unique molecular identifiers. Using its own MiXCR run on the PCR reads, TCRdb lists one record per CDR3 protein. Among more than 200,000 distinct CDR3 sequences listed, about a quarter were seen once. This CDR3 region has 15 residues. Per germline, CDR1 DFQATT and CDR2 SNEGSKA (reference sequence). V lost 0 bases and J lost 3, with 15 bases in between. The sample here was PBMCs, taken before TCRalphabeta/CD19-depleted stem cell transplant. The V and J genes are TRBV20-1 and TRBJ2-7; D is ambiguous. This TCR was sampled from a girl aged 2 to 10 with Fanconi anemia, due to receive a stem cell transplant. CDR3 nucleotides: TGCAGTGCTAGAGATATAAGTGGAAAAGTCTACGAGCAGTACTTC. It yields the protein CSARDISGKVYEQYF.